The present TCR beta chain was sequenced within a study of PD-1 blockade in classical Hodgkin lymphoma. This clone was picked up one time. Time point reported: cycle 4 day 1 (C4D1), after 5 to 7 weeks of nivolumab. Every patient relapsed after autologous stem cell transplantation, and brentuximab vedotin exposure varied. TCRdb keeps only in-frame clones here, not all; method: immunoSEQ multiplex PCR. Of around 25,000 clones listed, about 80% are singletons. With 5 bases clipped from V and 5 bases from J, the junction kept 6 bases outside the gene matches. The length of the CDR3 is 15 residues. Germline V gene data show CDR1 as SGHAT and CDR2 as FQNNGV.

This clonotype was obtained from a human donor with classical Hodgkin lymphoma. The sample consisted of peripheral blood mononuclear cells (PBMCs), taken before the fourth cycle of nivolumab. The chain couples TRBV11-2 to TRBJ1-6; 7 bases are a match to TRBD1. In DNA, the CDR3 is TGTGCCAGCAGCGTGGGACAGTCGGATAATTCACCCCTCCACTTT. It encodes CASSVGQSDNSPLHF.